A selection of T cell receptor beta chains follows, all from one sample in a study of blood T cell repertoires in COVID-19. This table comes from immunoSEQ multiplex PCR, and its TCRdb copy is limited to in-frame clones, with some not included. The table records under 250,000 clones, 80% of them present only once. Source material: PBMCs or T cells enriched from blood (not recorded which). These receptors all stem from a man younger than 45 with acute COVID-19. CDR3s include the opening cysteine and the closing phenylalanine or tryptophan. Fields, in order: J gene, clone size, D gene, V gene, CDR3 protein, CDR3 DNA. A D gene is named only where the DNA matches it firmly. Where a row states a size, it is once, few, many or the class of an expanded clone; other rows omit it.

j_gene: TRBJ2-1; abundance: .; d_gene: .; v_gene: TRBV5-1; CDR3aa: CASSSGQTYNEQFF; CDR3nt: TGCGCCAGCAGCAGCGGACAGACCTACAATGAGCAGTTCTTC
j_gene: TRBJ2-2; abundance: .; d_gene: TRBD1; v_gene: TRBV27; CDR3aa: CASSPWTGNTGELFF; CDR3nt: TGTGCCAGCAGCCCCTGGACAGGGAACACCGGGGAGCTGTTTTTT
j_gene: TRBJ1-1; abundance: .; d_gene: TRBD1; v_gene: TRBV9; CDR3aa: CASSVLSPGTGGWGNTEAFF; CDR3nt: TGTGCCAGCAGCGTGTTGTCCCCGGGGACAGGGGGTTGGGGGAACACTGAAGCTTTCTTT
j_gene: TRBJ1-1; abundance: .; d_gene: .; v_gene: TRBV12-2; CDR3aa: CASRLAMGGLKGTDTEAFF; CDR3nt: TGTGCAAGTCGCTTAGCGATGGGGGGACTGAAAGGTACGGACACTGAAGCTTTCTTT
j_gene: TRBJ2-3; abundance: .; d_gene: .; v_gene: TRBV2; CDR3aa: CASSLKAGRDTQYF; CDR3nt: TGTGCCAGTTCTCTGAAAGCGGGCAGAGATACGCAGTATTTT
j_gene: TRBJ2-1; abundance: .; d_gene: TRBD2; v_gene: TRBV28; CDR3aa: CASNSGGLNNEQFF; CDR3nt: TGTGCCAGCAATAGCGGGGGGCTAAACAATGAGCAGTTCTTC
j_gene: TRBJ1-1; abundance: .; d_gene: .; v_gene: TRBV5-6; CDR3aa: CASSLRVNTEAFF; CDR3nt: TGTGCCAGCAGCTTGAGAGTGAACACTGAAGCTTTCTTT
j_gene: TRBJ1-2; abundance: .; d_gene: .; v_gene: TRBV24-1; CDR3aa: CATSDSNYGYTF; CDR3nt: TGTGCCACCAGTGATTCGAACTATGGCTACACCTTC
j_gene: TRBJ1-4; abundance: .; d_gene: .; v_gene: TRBV1; CDR3aa: CTSSQDTLANEKLFF; CDR3nt: TGCACCAGCAGCCAAGACACCCTAGCTAATGAAAAACTGTTTTTT
j_gene: TRBJ2-4; abundance: .; d_gene: .; v_gene: TRBV9; CDR3aa: CASSVGAQPYPKNIQYF; CDR3nt: TGTGCCAGCAGCGTAGGGGCCCAACCATATCCCAAAAACATTCAGTACTTC
j_gene: TRBJ2-7; abundance: .; d_gene: .; v_gene: TRBV20-1; CDR3aa: CSARARAEQYF; CDR3nt: TGCAGTGCTAGAGCGCGGGCAGAGCAGTACTTC
j_gene: TRBJ1-1; abundance: few; d_gene: .; v_gene: TRBV2; CDR3aa: CASKLGPPTEAFF; CDR3nt: TGTGCCAGCAAACTGGGCCCCCCCACTGAAGCTTTCTTT
j_gene: TRBJ2-7; abundance: .; d_gene: .; v_gene: TRBV14; CDR3aa: CASSQAGGRTYEQYF; CDR3nt: TGTGCCAGCAGCCAAGCGGGGGGCCGAACCTACGAGCAGTACTTC
j_gene: TRBJ2-1; abundance: few; d_gene: TRBD2; v_gene: TRBV3-1/TRBV3-2; CDR3aa: CASSLLAGRNEQFF; CDR3nt: TGTGCCAGCAGCCTTCTAGCGGGGCGGAATGAGCAGTTCTTC
j_gene: TRBJ1-2; abundance: .; d_gene: .; v_gene: TRBV5-4; CDR3aa: CASSLAGGHSGGYTF; CDR3nt: TGTGCCAGCAGCTTGGCGGGGGGACACTCAGGTGGCTACACCTTC
j_gene: TRBJ2-7; abundance: few; d_gene: TRBD1; v_gene: TRBV7-3; CDR3aa: CASKLTGSSYEQYF; CDR3nt: TGTGCCAGCAAATTGACAGGGAGCTCCTACGAGCAGTACTTC
j_gene: TRBJ1-1; abundance: .; d_gene: TRBD1; v_gene: TRBV9; CDR3aa: CASSVGQGAWNTEAFF; CDR3nt: TGTGCCAGCAGCGTGGGACAGGGGGCCTGGAACACTGAAGCTTTCTTT
j_gene: TRBJ1-2; abundance: .; d_gene: TRBD1; v_gene: TRBV7-9; CDR3aa: CASSSTGDGYTF; CDR3nt: TGTGCCAGCAGTTCTACAGGGGACGGCTACACCTTC
j_gene: TRBJ2-3; abundance: once; d_gene: TRBD2; v_gene: TRBV6-2/TRBV6-3; CDR3aa: CASSYGASGGEGSTDTQYF; CDR3nt: TGTGCCAGCAGTTATGGGGCCAGCGGGGGGGAAGGTAGCACAGATACGCAGTATTTT
j_gene: TRBJ2-7; abundance: .; d_gene: TRBD2; v_gene: TRBV12-5; CDR3aa: CASGNSETSGNYEQYF; CDR3nt: TGTGCTAGTGGCAATTCCGAGACTAGCGGGAACTACGAGCAGTACTTC
j_gene: TRBJ2-2; abundance: .; d_gene: .; v_gene: TRBV27; CDR3aa: CASSSRTQNTGELFF; CDR3nt: TGTGCCAGCAGTTCCCGGACTCAGAACACCGGGGAGCTGTTTTTT
j_gene: TRBJ2-5; abundance: .; d_gene: TRBD2; v_gene: TRBV19; CDR3aa: CASSRSSGPYYQETQYF; CDR3nt: TGTGCCAGTAGTAGGTCTAGCGGGCCTTATTACCAAGAGACCCAGTACTTC
j_gene: TRBJ2-1; abundance: .; d_gene: .; v_gene: TRBV3-1/TRBV3-2; CDR3aa: CASMRGSNEQFF; CDR3nt: TGTGCCAGCATGCGGGGCTCCAATGAGCAGTTCTTC
j_gene: TRBJ1-6; abundance: .; d_gene: .; v_gene: TRBV19; CDR3aa: CASSISQGRNSPLHF; CDR3nt: TGTGCCAGTAGTATATCTCAGGGGCGGAATTCACCCCTCCACTTT
j_gene: TRBJ2-7; abundance: .; d_gene: TRBD1; v_gene: TRBV5-1; CDR3aa: CASRTGGTGSSYEQYF; CDR3nt: TGCGCCAGCAGGACAGGCGGGACAGGGAGCTCCTACGAGCAGTACTTC
j_gene: TRBJ2-5; abundance: .; d_gene: .; v_gene: TRBV11-2; CDR3aa: CAGSLGGEEAQYF; CDR3nt: TGTGCCGGCAGCCTAGGCGGGGAGGAGGCCCAGTACTTC
j_gene: TRBJ1-1; abundance: .; d_gene: TRBD1; v_gene: TRBV5-1; CDR3aa: CASSPGQGGVVNTEAFF; CDR3nt: TGCGCCAGCAGCCCTGGACAGGGAGGAGTGGTGAACACTGAAGCTTTCTTT
j_gene: TRBJ2-3; abundance: .; d_gene: .; v_gene: TRBV12-3/TRBV12-4; CDR3aa: CASSLSDTQYF; CDR3nt: TGTGCCAGCAGTCTCTCGGATACGCAGTATTTT
j_gene: TRBJ2-2; abundance: .; d_gene: .; v_gene: TRBV7-6; CDR3aa: CASRNPGTNTGELFF; CDR3nt: TGTGCCAGTAGAAACCCGGGGACGAACACCGGGGAGCTGTTTTTT
j_gene: TRBJ1-2; abundance: once; d_gene: .; v_gene: TRBV5-4; CDR3aa: CASSFEQFERGYTF; CDR3nt: TGTGCCAGCAGCTTTGAACAGTTCGAAAGGGGCTACACCTTC
j_gene: TRBJ1-1; abundance: .; d_gene: .; v_gene: TRBV2; CDR3aa: CASLRQVEAFF; CDR3nt: TGTGCCAGCCTTAGACAGGTTGAAGCTTTCTTT
j_gene: TRBJ1-3; abundance: .; d_gene: .; v_gene: TRBV30; CDR3aa: CAWSVLRVENTIYF; CDR3nt: TGTGCCTGGAGTGTACTACGAGTAGAAAACACCATATATTTT
j_gene: TRBJ2-7; abundance: .; d_gene: TRBD1; v_gene: TRBV5-5; CDR3aa: CASSPLMGQVYEQYF; CDR3nt: TGTGCCAGCAGCCCACTTATGGGACAGGTCTACGAGCAGTACTTC
j_gene: TRBJ1-2; abundance: .; d_gene: TRBD1; v_gene: TRBV9; CDR3aa: CASTDGQGMDYGYTF; CDR3nt: TGTGCCAGCACCGACGGACAGGGAATGGACTATGGCTACACCTTC
j_gene: TRBJ1-6; abundance: few; d_gene: .; v_gene: TRBV6-5; CDR3aa: CASSSLSYNSPLHF; CDR3nt: TGTGCCAGCAGTTCTCTCTCCTATAATTCACCCCTCCACTTT
j_gene: TRBJ1-1; abundance: .; d_gene: .; v_gene: TRBV12-3/TRBV12-4; CDR3aa: CASRTDDGAAFF; CDR3nt: TGTGCCAGCAGAACCGACGATGGGGCAGCTTTCTTT
j_gene: TRBJ1-2; abundance: .; d_gene: .; v_gene: TRBV12-3/TRBV12-4; CDR3aa: CASGRTANYGYTF; CDR3nt: TGTGCCAGCGGAAGGACAGCTAACTATGGCTACACCTTC
j_gene: TRBJ1-4; abundance: .; d_gene: TRBD1; v_gene: TRBV30; CDR3aa: CAVNRGNEKLFF; CDR3nt: TGTGCCGTTAACAGGGGTAATGAAAAACTGTTTTTT
j_gene: TRBJ1-1; abundance: .; d_gene: .; v_gene: TRBV5-4; CDR3aa: CASSFRRQSEAFF; CDR3nt: TGTGCCAGCAGCTTTCGGAGACAGTCGGAAGCTTTCTTT
j_gene: TRBJ1-2; abundance: .; d_gene: .; v_gene: TRBV10-3; CDR3aa: CAIMRETAPYGYTF; CDR3nt: TGTGCCATCATGAGGGAGACGGCACCCTATGGCTACACCTTC
j_gene: TRBJ2-7; abundance: .; d_gene: TRBD1; v_gene: TRBV7-2; CDR3aa: CASSFSGQGFYEQYF; CDR3nt: TGTGCCAGCAGCTTTTCGGGACAGGGTTTCTACGAGCAGTACTTC